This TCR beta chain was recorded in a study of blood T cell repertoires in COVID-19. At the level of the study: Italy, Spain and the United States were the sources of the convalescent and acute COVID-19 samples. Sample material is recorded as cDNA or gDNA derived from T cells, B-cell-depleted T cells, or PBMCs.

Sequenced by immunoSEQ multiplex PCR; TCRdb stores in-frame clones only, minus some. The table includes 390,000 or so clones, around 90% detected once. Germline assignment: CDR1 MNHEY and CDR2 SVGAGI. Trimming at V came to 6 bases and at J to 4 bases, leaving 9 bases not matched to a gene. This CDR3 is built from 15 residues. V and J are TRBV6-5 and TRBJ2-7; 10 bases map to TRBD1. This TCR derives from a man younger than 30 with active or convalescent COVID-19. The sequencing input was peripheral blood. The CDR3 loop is CASRRGQGKGYEQYF. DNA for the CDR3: TGTGCCAGCAGGCGGGGACAGGGGAAAGGGTACGAGCAGTACTTC.